Sequencing of this TCR beta chain was carried out in a study of blood T cells in healthy people across ages. Study-level points and caveats: Roughly linearly, TCR beta diversity per million T cells fell as age increased.

The CDR3 totals 15 residues. The germline V gene has CDR1 MDHEN and CDR2 SYDVKM. There were healthy Caucasian individuals from Russia, aged about 6 to 100, serving as donors. Together with a sample-barcoded 5' primer, a J-beta primer mix was included in a second PCR lasting about 7 to 12 cycles. TCRdb itself ran the 5' RACE reads through MiXCR, one entry per CDR3 protein. This table has 550,000 to 800,000 distinct CDR3 sequences, roughly 21% appearing once. In regard to this clonotype: Its antigen is unidentified.

Specimen: blood. The clonotype comes from a man in his 70s in good health. The chain links TRBV28 to TRBJ2-5; D ambiguous. The DNA end is more similar to TRBJ2-1, so the J call may be wrong. Here the CDR3 DNA reads TGTGCCAGCAGACCGACACGTCTGGTCGACAATGAGCAGTTCTTC. It yields the protein CASRPTRLVDNEQFF.